This section outlines one TCR beta chain sequence together with its context. There is no known antigen for this receptor. Base-call qualities are not available, and no considerably larger clone is one nucleotide away. This entry comes from a study of blood T cell repertoires in COVID-19 (TCRdb year 2020). Turning to the overall study: Collaborator samples came from the United States, Italy and Spain and covered acute and convalescent phases of COVID-19. Where HLA class I and class II types were available, the types were taken from metadata supplied by the sample provider, not from assay-based typing. The prospective study material was composed of cDNA or gDNA derived from T cells, B-cell-depleted T cells, or PBMCs. A de-identified subject ID, COVID-19 status, age in years and sex were almost always included in the sample metadata. Samples came from the ongoing ImmuneRACE study (first 160 participants) plus 1,254 subjects from 6 global collaborators. The repertoires were made available in a free public database intended to serve as a resource for research on the immune response to SARS-CoV-2. Subjects who had been exposed to COVID-19, were actively infected with it, or had recovered from it provided the deeply sampled blood TCRbeta repertoires that made up the dataset. The full study reports these points: The amount of clinical and demographic metadata varied by source and participant and was provided uncurated.

The collaborating institutions used their own protocols to collect whole blood in K2EDTA tubes. For TCRbeta analysis, collaborators shipped samples in one of three forms: frozen whole blood, isolated PBMCs, or DNA extracted from either of those sample types. The immunoSEQ Assay, a bias-controlled multiplex PCR, was used to amplify TCRbeta CDR3 regions from genomic DNA. The authors' analysis ran thus. The number of nucleated cells in each sample was estimated from the amplification of reference gene primers within the assay. Sequence reads were collapsed and filtered to measure the absolute abundance of every unique TCRbeta CDR3 rearrangement. For each sample, productive Simpson clonality was calculated as the square root of Simpson's diversity index over productive rearrangements. Here the immuneACCESS table is served through TCRdb, limited to in-frame sequences with V and J called. Missing clones are a known gap in these copies; in checked studies unresolved V genes cover under half, and the rest lacks a known reason. V and J calls and clone size are as listed in that table; D and trimming were resolved from the DNA. In this sample the table shows roughly 70,000 clones, more than 85% of which occur a single time. About 4.2% of the sample rests with the top ten.

The sequenced material came from peripheral blood. This sequence originates from a man between 65 and 85 years old with active COVID-19.

The nucleotides read TGTGCCAGCAGCCACACAGATACGCAGTATTTT. It codes for CASSHTDTQYF. The rearrangement joined TRBV6-5 to TRBJ2-3; the D gene lacks a confident call. From cysteine to phenylalanine, the CDR3 is 11 amino acids long. Only the CDR3 DNA stays, 33 bases, in frame from base 1. V is clipped by 6 bases and J by 2 bases, and the sequence between their germline boundaries is 3 bases long. The germline V gene sets CDR1 to MNHEY and CDR2 to SVGAGI.